This T cell receptor beta chain was found in a study of blood T cell repertoires in COVID-19. Study-level information: The United States, Italy and Spain provided the acute and convalescent COVID-19 samples. PBMCs, B-cell-depleted T cells, or T cells were the source of the cDNA or gDNA that made up the material.

A word on this clone: Compared with germline, one end of the junction differs, possibly owing to a read error.

In germline, CDR1 is SGHTA, CDR2 FQGNSA. This CDR3 comprises 13 residues. Under the authors' procedure: Estimation of nucleated cell counts was performed using reference gene primer amplification. TCRdb's copy holds only in-frame clones and misses some; the assay was immunoSEQ multiplex PCR. For V, J and clone size, that table is used; D and trimming come from the DNA. Of 150,000 to 200,000 clones detected, approximately 82% appear once; the ten largest clones hold about 10%. This sequence joins TRBV7-2 and TRBJ2-5; D is possibly TRBD1 (5 bases). The TCR originated in an elderly woman with active or convalescent COVID-19. Sequenced: peripheral blood. The CDR3 spells CASRLGALETQYF. CDR3 coding DNA: TGTGCCAGCAGGTTAGGGGCTCTAGAGACCCAGTACTTC.